The table lists the clone carrying this T cell receptor (beta chain) with a few counts. The antigen is undetermined. This sample is drawn from a study of neurological immune-mediated disorders. Whole-study results and caveats: Falling below healthy controls, multiple sclerosis showed the least TCR clonal expansion, while HTLV-1-associated myelopathy showed the most. Phylogenetic grouping assigned the repertoires of 18 of 34 multiple sclerosis patients to a single related-CDR3 cluster, which may represent a signature.

Time point specified: longitudinal time-point 2. 5'RACE with 10-nucleotide random UMIs produced the cDNA. TCRdb ran MiXCR on the 5' RACE reads and lists one entry per CDR3 protein. The sample holds roughly 80,000 distinct CDR3 sequences, around 6% seen once. In germline, CDR1 is SGHKS, CDR2 YYEKEE (reference sequence). The CDR3 runs to 14 residues. Trimming stripped 1 base from V and 6 bases from J, with 11 bases between. Sequences were obtained from PBMCs. The chain recombines TRBV5-5 with TRBJ2-4; no reliable D call. This receptor was identified in a woman aged 60-75 years with multiple sclerosis. The CDR3 nucleotides are TGTGCCAGCAGCTTGCTAGTTTCGAGAAACATTCAGTACTTC. As protein: CASSLLVSRNIQYF.